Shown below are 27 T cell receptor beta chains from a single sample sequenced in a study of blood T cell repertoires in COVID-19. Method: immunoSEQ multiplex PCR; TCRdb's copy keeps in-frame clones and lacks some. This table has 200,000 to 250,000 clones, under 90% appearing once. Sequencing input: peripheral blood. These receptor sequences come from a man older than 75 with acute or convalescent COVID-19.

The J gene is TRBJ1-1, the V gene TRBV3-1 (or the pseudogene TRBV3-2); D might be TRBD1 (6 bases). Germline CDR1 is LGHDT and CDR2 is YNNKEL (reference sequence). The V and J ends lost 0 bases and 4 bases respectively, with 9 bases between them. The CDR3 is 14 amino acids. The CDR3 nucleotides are TGTGCCAGCAGCCAAGACTACAGGGTCACTGAAGCTTTCTTT. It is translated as CASSQDYRVTEAFF.

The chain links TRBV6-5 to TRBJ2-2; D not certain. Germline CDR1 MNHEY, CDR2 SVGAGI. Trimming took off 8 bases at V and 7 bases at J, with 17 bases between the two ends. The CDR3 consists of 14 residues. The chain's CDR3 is CASGRSTVSGELFF. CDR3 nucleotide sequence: TGTGCCAGCGGCAGATCCACCGTCAGCGGGGAGCTGTTTTTT.

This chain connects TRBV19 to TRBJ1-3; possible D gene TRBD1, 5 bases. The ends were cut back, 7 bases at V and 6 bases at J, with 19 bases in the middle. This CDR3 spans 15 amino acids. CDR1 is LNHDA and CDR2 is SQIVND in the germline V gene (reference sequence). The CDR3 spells CASTTASGLLNTIYF. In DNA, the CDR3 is TGTGCCAGTACCACCGCCTCAGGGTTGTTAAACACCATATATTTT.

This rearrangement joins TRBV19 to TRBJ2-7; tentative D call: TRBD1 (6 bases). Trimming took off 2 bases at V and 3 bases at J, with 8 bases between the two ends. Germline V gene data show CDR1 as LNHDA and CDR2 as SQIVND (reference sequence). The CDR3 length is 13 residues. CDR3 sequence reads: CASSILGGYEQYF. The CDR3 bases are TGTGCCAGTAGTATATTAGGGGGCTACGAGCAGTACTTC.

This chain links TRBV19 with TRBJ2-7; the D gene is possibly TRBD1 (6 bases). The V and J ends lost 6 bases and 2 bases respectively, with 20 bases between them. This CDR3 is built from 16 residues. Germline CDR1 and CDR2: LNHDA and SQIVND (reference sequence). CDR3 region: CASSDRDTTGAYEQYF. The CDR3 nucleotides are TGTGCCAGTAGCGACCGGGACACGACAGGAGCCTACGAGCAGTACTTC.

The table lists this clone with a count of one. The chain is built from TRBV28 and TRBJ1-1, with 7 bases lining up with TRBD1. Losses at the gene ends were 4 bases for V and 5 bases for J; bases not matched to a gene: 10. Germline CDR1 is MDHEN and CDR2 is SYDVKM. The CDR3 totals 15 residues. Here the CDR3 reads CASSSQSQGETEAFF. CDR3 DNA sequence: TGTGCCAGCAGTTCCCAATCCCAGGGGGAGACTGAAGCTTTCTTT. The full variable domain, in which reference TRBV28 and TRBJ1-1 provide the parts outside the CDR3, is DVKVTQSSRYLVKRTGEKVFLECVQDMDHENMFWYRQDPGLGLRLIYFSYDVKMKEKGDIPEGYSVSREKKERFSLILESASTNQTSMYLCASSSQSQGETEAFFGQGTRLTVV.

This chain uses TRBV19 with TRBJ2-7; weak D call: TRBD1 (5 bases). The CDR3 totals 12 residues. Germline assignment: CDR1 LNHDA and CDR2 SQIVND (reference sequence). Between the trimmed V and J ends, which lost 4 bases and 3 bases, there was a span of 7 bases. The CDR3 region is CASSRGGYEQYF. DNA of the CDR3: TGTGCCAGTAGTAGGGGCGGCTACGAGCAGTACTTC.

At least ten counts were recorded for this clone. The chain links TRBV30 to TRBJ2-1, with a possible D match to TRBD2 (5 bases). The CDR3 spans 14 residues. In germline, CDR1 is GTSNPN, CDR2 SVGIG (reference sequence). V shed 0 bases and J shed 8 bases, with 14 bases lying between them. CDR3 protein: CAWSVSGGWDEQFF. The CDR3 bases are TGTGCCTGGAGTGTATCTGGCGGGTGGGATGAGCAGTTCTTC.

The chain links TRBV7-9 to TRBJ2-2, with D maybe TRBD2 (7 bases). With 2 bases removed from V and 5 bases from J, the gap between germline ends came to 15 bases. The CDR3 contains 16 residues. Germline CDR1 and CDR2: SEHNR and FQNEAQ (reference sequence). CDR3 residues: CASSLIAGAATGELFF. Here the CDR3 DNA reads TGTGCCAGCAGCTTAATTGCGGGGGCGGCGACCGGGGAGCTGTTTTTT. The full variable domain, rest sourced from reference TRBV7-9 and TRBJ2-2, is DTGVSQNPRHKITKRGQNVTFRCDPISEHNRLYWYRQTLGQGPEFLTYFQNEAQLEKSRLLSDRFSAERPKGSFSTLEIQRTEQGDSAMYLCASSLIAGAATGELFFGEGSRLTVL.

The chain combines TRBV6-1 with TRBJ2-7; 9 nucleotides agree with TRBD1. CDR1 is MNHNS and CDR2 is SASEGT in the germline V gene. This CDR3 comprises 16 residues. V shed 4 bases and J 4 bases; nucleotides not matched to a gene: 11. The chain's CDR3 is CASSGPWTGERYEQYV. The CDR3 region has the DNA TGTGCCAGCAGTGGTCCCTGGACAGGGGAGAGGTACGAGCAGTACGTC.

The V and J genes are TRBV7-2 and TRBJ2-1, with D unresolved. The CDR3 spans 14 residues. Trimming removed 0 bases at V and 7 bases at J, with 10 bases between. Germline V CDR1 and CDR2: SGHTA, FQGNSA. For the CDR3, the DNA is TGTGCCAGCAGCTTAGCGAACTACCGGAATGAGCAGTTCTTC. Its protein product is CASSLANYRNEQFF.

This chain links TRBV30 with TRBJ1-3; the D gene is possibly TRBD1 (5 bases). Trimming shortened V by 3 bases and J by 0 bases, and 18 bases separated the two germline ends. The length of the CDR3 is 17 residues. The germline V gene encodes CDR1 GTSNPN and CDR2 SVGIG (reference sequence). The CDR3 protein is CAWRPGRSIISGNTIYF. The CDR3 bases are TGTGCCTGGAGACCAGGGAGGTCCATTATCTCTGGAAACACCATATATTTT.

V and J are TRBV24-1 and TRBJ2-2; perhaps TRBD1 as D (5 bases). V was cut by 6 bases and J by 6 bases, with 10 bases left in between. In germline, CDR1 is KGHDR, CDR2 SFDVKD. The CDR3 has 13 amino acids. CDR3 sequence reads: CATSPAGPGELFF. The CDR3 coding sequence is TGTGCCACCAGTCCTGCAGGGCCCGGGGAGCTGTTTTTT.

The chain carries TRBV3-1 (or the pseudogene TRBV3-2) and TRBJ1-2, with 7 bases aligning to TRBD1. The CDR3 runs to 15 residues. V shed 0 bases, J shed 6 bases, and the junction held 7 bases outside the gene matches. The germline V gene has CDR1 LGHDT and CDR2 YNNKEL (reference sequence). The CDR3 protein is CASSQEGYRGDGYTF. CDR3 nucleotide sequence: TGTGCCAGCAGCCAAGAAGGATACAGGGGAGATGGCTACACCTTC.

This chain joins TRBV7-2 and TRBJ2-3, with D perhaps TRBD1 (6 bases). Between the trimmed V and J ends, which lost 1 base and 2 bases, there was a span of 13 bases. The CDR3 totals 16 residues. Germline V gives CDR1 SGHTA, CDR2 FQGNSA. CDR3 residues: CASSLGEGDPTDTQYF. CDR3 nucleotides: TGTGCCAGCAGCTTAGGAGAGGGGGACCCCACAGATACGCAGTATTTT.

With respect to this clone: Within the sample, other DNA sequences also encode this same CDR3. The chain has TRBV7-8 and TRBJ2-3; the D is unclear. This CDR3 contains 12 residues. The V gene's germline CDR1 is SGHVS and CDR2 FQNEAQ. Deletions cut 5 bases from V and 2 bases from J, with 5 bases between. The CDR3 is CASSPYTDTQYF. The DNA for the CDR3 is TGTGCCAGCAGCCCTTACACAGATACGCAGTATTTT.

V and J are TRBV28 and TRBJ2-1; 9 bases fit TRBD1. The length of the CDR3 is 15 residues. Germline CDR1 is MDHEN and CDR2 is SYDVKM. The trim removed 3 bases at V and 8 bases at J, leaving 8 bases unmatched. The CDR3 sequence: CASSFRDRARDEQFF. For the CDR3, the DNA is TGTGCCAGCAGTTTCCGGGACAGGGCAAGAGATGAGCAGTTCTTC. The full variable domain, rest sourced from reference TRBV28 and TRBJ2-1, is DVKVTQSSRYLVKRTGEKVFLECVQDMDHENMFWYRQDPGLGLRLIYFSYDVKMKEKGDIPEGYSVSREKKERFSLILESASTNQTSMYLCASSFRDRARDEQFFGPGTRLTVL.

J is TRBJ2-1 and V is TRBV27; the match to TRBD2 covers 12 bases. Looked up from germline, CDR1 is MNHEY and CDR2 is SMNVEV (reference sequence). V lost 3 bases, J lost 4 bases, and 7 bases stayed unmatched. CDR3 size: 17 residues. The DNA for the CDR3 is TGTGCCAGCAGTTTCAAGAGGACTAGCGGGGATTACAATGAGCAGTTCTTC. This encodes CASSFKRTSGDYNEQFF.

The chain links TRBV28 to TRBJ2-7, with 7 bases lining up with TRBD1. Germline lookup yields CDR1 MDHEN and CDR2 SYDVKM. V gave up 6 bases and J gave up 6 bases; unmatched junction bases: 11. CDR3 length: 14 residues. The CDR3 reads CASSRDRVASEQYF. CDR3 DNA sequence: TGTGCCAGCAGCCGGGACAGAGTAGCTTCCGAGCAGTACTTC.

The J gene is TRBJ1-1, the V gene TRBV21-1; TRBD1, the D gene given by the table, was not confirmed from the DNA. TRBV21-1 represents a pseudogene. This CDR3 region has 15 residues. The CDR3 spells CASSGSGRLNTEAFF. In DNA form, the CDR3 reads TGTGCCAGCAGTGGCTCAGGGCGTTTGAACACTGAAGCTTTCTTT.

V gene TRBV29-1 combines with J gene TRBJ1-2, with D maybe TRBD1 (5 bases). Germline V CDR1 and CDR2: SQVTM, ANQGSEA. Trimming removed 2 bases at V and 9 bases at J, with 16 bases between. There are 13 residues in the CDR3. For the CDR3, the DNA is TGCAGCGTTGAAAAGGGACTGGGCGGCAGCTACACCTTC. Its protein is CSVEKGLGGSYTF. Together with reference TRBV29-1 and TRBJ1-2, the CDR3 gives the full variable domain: SAVISQKPSRDICQRGTSLTIQCQVDSQVTMMFWYRQQPGQSLTLIATANQGSEATYESGFVIDKFPISRPNLTFSTLTVSNMSPEDSSIYLCSVEKGLGGSYTFGSGTRLTVV.

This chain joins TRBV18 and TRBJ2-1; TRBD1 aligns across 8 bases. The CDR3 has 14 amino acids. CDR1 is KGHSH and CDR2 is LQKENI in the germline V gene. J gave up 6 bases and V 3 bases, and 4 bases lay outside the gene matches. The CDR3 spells CASSPQQGGNEQFF. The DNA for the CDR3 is TGTGCCAGCTCACCGCAACAGGGGGGCAATGAGCAGTTCTTC. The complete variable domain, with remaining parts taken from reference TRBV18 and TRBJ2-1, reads NAGVMQNPRHLVRRRGQEARLRCSPMKGHSHVYWYRQLPEEGLKFMVYLQKENIIDESGMPKERFSAEFPKEGPSILRIQQVVRGDSAAYFCASSPQQGGNEQFFGPGTRLTVL.

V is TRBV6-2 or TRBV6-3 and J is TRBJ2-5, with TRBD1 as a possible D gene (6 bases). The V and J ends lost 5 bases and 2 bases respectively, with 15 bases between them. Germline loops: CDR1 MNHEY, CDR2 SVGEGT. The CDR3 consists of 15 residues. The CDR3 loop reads CASSREQGLQETQYF. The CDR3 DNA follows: TGTGCCAGCAGTAGGGAACAGGGTTTGCAAGAGACCCAGTACTTC.

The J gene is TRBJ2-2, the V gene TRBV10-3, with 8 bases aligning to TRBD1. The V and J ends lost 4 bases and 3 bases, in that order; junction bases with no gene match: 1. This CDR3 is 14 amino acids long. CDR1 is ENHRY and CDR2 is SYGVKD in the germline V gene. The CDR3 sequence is CAISGTGYTGELFF. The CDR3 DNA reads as TGTGCCATCAGTGGGACAGGGTACACCGGGGAGCTGTTTTTT.

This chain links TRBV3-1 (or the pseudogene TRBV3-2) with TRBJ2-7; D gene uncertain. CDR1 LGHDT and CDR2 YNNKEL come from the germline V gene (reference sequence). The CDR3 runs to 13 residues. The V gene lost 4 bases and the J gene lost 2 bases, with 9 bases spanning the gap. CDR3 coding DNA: TGTGCCAGCAGCCTCCCATCGGCCTACGAGCAGTACGTC. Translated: CASSLPSAYEQYV.

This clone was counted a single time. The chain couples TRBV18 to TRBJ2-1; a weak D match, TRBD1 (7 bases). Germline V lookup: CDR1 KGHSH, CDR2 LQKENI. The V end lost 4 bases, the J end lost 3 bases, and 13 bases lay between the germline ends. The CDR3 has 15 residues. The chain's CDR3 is CASSRDREVYNEQFF. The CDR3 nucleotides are TGTGCCAGCTCACGCGACAGGGAGGTCTACAATGAGCAGTTCTTC.

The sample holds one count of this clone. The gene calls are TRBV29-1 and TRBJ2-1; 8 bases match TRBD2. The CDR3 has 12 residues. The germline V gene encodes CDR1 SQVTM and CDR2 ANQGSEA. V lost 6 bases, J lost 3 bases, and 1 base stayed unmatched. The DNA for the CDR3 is TGCAGCGTCGGGGGGGGCTACAATGAGCAGTTCTTC. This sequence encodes CSVGGGYNEQFF.